These 20 T cell receptor beta chains came from one sample sequenced in a study of CD8 T cells in Susac syndrome. Random hexamers were used to reverse transcribe an amount of about 0.45 to 1 ug RNA. TCRdb re-analysed the immunoSEQ multiplex PCR reads in MiXCR, keeping a single row per CDR3 protein. The table records over 95,000 distinct CDR3 sequences, nearly 95% of them present only once. What was sequenced was CD4+ T cells from PBMCs. The receptors here all came from a human donor in good health.

J is TRBJ2-7 and V is TRBV7-2, with D hard to call. The length of the CDR3 is 14 residues. Trimming stripped 1 base from V and 3 bases from J, with 10 bases between. Germline CDR1 SGHTA, CDR2 FQGNSA. The CDR3 loop is CASSLGGSLYEQYF. CDR3 bases: TGTGCCAGCAGCTTAGGCGGCAGTCTCTACGAGCAGTACTTC.

The V gene is TRBV20-1, the J gene TRBJ2-1, with 7 bases identical to TRBD2. The V and J ends lost 0 bases and 6 bases, in that order; junction bases with no gene match: 11. The CDR3 covers 16 residues. Looked up from germline, CDR1 is DFQATT and CDR2 is SNEGSKA (reference sequence). The CDR3 nucleotides are TGCAGTGCTAGAGAATCTCGCCTGCGGACTAGCAATGAGCAGTTCTTC. Protein product: CSARESRLRTSNEQFF.

V is TRBV12-3 or TRBV12-4 and J is TRBJ1-2; TRBD1 matches 9 bases. Germline trimming cut 3 bases from V and 6 bases from J; bases unmatched to any gene: 2. The CDR3 has 13 amino acids. CDR3 residues: CASSFGTGHGYTF. CDR3 coding DNA: TGTGCCAGCAGTTTCGGGACAGGGCATGGCTACACCTTC.

The V call is TRBV5-1, the J call TRBJ2-3, with D possibly matching TRBD1 (6 bases). Germline V lookup: CDR1 SGHRS, CDR2 YFSETQ. The CDR3 sequence is 14 residues long. Trimming took 2 bases from V and 6 from J, leaving 13 bases between them. The CDR3 bases are TGCGCCAGCAGCTTTGCTTGGACAGTCGATACGCAGTATTTT. The encoded protein is CASSFAWTVDTQYF.

The chain recombines TRBV20-1 with TRBJ2-1; perhaps D is TRBD1 or TRBD2 (6 bases each). Looked up from germline, CDR1 is DFQATT and CDR2 is SNEGSKA (reference sequence). The CDR3 is 14 residues long. The ends were cut back, 3 bases at V and 8 bases at J, with 17 bases in the middle. CDR3 amino acids: CSASRPGAGDEQFF. For the CDR3, the DNA is TGCAGTGCTAGTAGACCGGGGGCGGGCGATGAGCAGTTCTTC.

The chain combines TRBV7-9 with TRBJ2-7; 10 bases match TRBD1. The CDR3 runs 15 residues. Germline assignment: CDR1 SEHNR and CDR2 FQNEAQ (reference sequence). The junction had 10 bases not matched to a gene; V was cut back by 5 bases and J by 6 bases. The CDR3 DNA is TGTGCCAGCAGCGTTCTCCGGGACAGGGGCGGCGAGCAGTACTTC. Encoded protein: CASSVLRDRGGEQYF.

This sequence joins TRBV20-1 and TRBJ2-1; TRBD2 agrees at 7 bases. With V trimmed by 0 bases and J by 2 bases, 7 bases remained unmatched. CDR3 length equals 16 residues. CDR1 and CDR2 (germline): DFQATT, SNEGSKA (reference sequence). CDR3 loop: CSARDSLTSPYNEQFF. Written as DNA, the CDR3 is TGCAGTGCTAGAGATTCGTTGACTAGCCCCTACAATGAGCAGTTCTTC.

The chain couples TRBV2 to TRBJ1-1; TRBD1 matches 8 bases. V trimming: 7 bases; J trimming: 5 bases; junction bases outside the gene matches: 6. From germline, CDR1 is SNHLY and CDR2 FYNNEI. The CDR3 is made up of 13 amino acids. The CDR3 region is CASTPGGWTEAFF. In DNA form, the CDR3 reads TGTGCCAGCACCCCAGGGGGCTGGACTGAAGCTTTCTTT.

This chain uses TRBV6-1 with TRBJ2-2; 9 positions match TRBD1. In germline, CDR1 is MNHNS, CDR2 SASEGT. V lost 6 bases to trimming and J lost 8 bases; unmatched junction nucleotides: 22. The CDR3 covers 19 residues. The CDR3 reads CASRERLEKPGQGPGELFF. The CDR3 DNA reads as TGTGCCAGCAGGGAACGGTTGGAAAAACCGGGACAGGGTCCTGGGGAGCTGTTTTTT.

V and J are TRBV29-1 and TRBJ2-5; a possible D gene is TRBD2 (5 bases). This CDR3 contains 13 residues. Germline CDR1 SQVTM, CDR2 ANQGSEA. Trimming stripped 3 bases from V and 1 base from J, with 9 bases between. The CDR3 bases are TGCAGCGTTGACGGGGAGTTCCAAGAGACCCAGTACTTC. This encodes CSVDGEFQETQYF.

The genes are TRBV7-3 and TRBJ2-7; D gene uncertain. This CDR3 spans 13 amino acids. Trimming removed 4 bases from V and 3 bases from J, with 10 bases in between. Germline V gene lookup returns CDR1 SGHTA and CDR2 FQGTGA. The CDR3 DNA is TGTGCCAGCAGCTACCAGAACAACTACGAGCAGTACTTC. Protein product: CASSYQNNYEQYF.

The chain carries TRBV6-1 and TRBJ1-6; D is possibly TRBD1 (5 bases). This CDR3 is built from 15 residues. Trimming took 2 bases from V and 14 from J, leaving 19 bases between them. In germline, CDR1 is MNHNS, CDR2 SASEGT. The DNA of the CDR3 is TGTGCCAGCAGTGAATGGGCAGGGACTTCGGGGACCCTCCACTTT. Amino acid sequence: CASSEWAGTSGTLHF.

This rearrangement joins TRBV7-6 to TRBJ2-7; D possibly corresponds to TRBD1 (6 bases). Trimming left V 5 bases short and J 7 bases short, with 21 bases between. The CDR3 contains 15 residues. Germline assignment: CDR1 SGHVS and CDR2 FNYEAQ. The CDR3 sequence is CASSQSWGPGFEQYF. The CDR3 region has the DNA TGTGCCAGCAGCCAAAGTTGGGGGCCCGGGTTTGAGCAGTACTTC. Based on the CDR3 plus reference TRBV7-6 and TRBJ2-7, the full variable domain is GAGVSQSPRYKVTKRGQDVALRCDPISGHVSLYWYRQALGQGPEFLTYFNYEAQQDKSGLPNDRFSAERPEGSISTLTIQRTEQRDSAMYRCASSQSWGPGFEQYFGPGTRLTVT.

V gene TRBV5-1 combines with J gene TRBJ1-1; 7 nucleotides align to TRBD1. V dropped 5 bases and J dropped 5; count of bases not matched to a gene: 9. The germline CDR1 and CDR2 sequences are SGHRS and YFSETQ. The CDR3 runs 14 residues. The CDR3 region is CASRRDSLGTEAFF. For the CDR3, the DNA is TGCGCCAGCAGACGGGACAGCCTGGGGACTGAAGCTTTCTTT.

This clonotype has just one count. This chain connects TRBV4-3 to TRBJ1-1, with D possibly TRBD1 on 5 matching bases. Deletions cut 0 bases from V and 3 bases from J, with 11 bases between. This CDR3 comprises 15 residues. Germline lookup yields CDR1 LGHNA and CDR2 YSLEER. The CDR3 DNA is TGCGCCAGCAGCCAAGATGGCCTGGGGGACACTGAAGCTTTCTTT. Its translation is CASSQDGLGDTEAFF.

The chain joins TRBV15 to TRBJ1-2, with 8 bases that match TRBD1. The germline gives CDR1 LNHNV, CDR2 YYDKDF (reference sequence). The CDR3 length is 14 residues. Losses at the gene ends were 1 base for V and 4 bases for J; bases not matched to a gene: 2. CDR3 sequence reads: CATSRVGTGYGYTF. The CDR3 DNA is TGTGCCACCAGCAGAGTTGGGACAGGCTATGGCTACACCTTC.

This chain joins TRBV5-1 and TRBJ2-7, with a weak D call TRBD2 (6 bases). Per germline, CDR1 SGHRS and CDR2 YFSETQ. CDR3 size: 15 residues. Trimming shortened V by 1 base and J by 7 bases, and 18 bases separated the two germline ends. This CDR3 reads CASSLSQGRAGEQYF. DNA of the CDR3: TGCGCCAGCAGCTTGTCGCAAGGTAGGGCGGGGGAGCAGTACTTC.

The V call is TRBV7-2, the J call TRBJ2-5, with 7 bases matching TRBD1. The J segment lost 5 bases and the V segment lost 5 bases, leaving 8 bases of the junction unmatched. This CDR3 has 14 residues. Germline V gene data show CDR1 as SGHTA and CDR2 as FQGNSA. As DNA, the CDR3 is TGTGCCAGCAGCCCACAGGGGAGCGTGGAGACCCAGTACTTC. It specifies CASSPQGSVETQYF.

The chain is built from TRBV18 and TRBJ2-7; 7 nucleotides align to TRBD1. Trimming removed 2 bases from V and 3 bases from J; junction bases left unmatched: 4. The CDR3 contains 14 residues. CDR1 is KGHSH and CDR2 is LQKENI in the germline V gene. The CDR3 DNA follows: TGTGCCAGCTCACCAACGACAGGGAACTACGAGCAGTACTTC. Residues: CASSPTTGNYEQYF.

The DNA for the CDR3 is TGTGCCAGCAGCCGAGACAGGGTTCAGTACGAGCAGTACTTC. Its translation is CASSRDRVQYEQYF. The V gene is TRBV7-2, the J gene TRBJ2-7; 7 bases fit TRBD1. Germline V gives CDR1 SGHTA, CDR2 FQGNSA. The CDR3 spans 14 residues. Trimming at V came to 5 bases and at J to 4 bases, leaving 8 bases not matched to a gene.